The TCR beta chain under discussion was sequenced for a study of shared clonotypes between healthy human individuals. About the study: Three men and a couple of women, aged 18 to 49, were donors. Plates per donor: three CD4 naive, three CD4 memory, two CD8 naive, one CD8 memory. General study findings and limits: Though the depth was large, rarefaction showed that sorted-subset sequencing was incomplete.

Regarding this clone: What it recognizes is unknown.

Naive-designated CD8 cells lacked CD45RO, were positively enriched for CCR7, and omitted terminally differentiated effector memory CD45RA+ cells. In the source study's methods: ImmunoSEQ yielded junction-only sequences lacking quality scores, so filtering differed. TCRdb's copy holds only in-frame clones and misses some; the assay was immunoSEQ multiplex PCR. V and J calls and clone size are as listed in that table; D and trimming were resolved from the DNA. The table lists approximately 590,000 clones, over 95% of them singletons. This TCR came from a woman aged 30 to 39 in good health. The sample was naive CD8+ T cells sorted from blood.

The CDR3 loop is CASTGDSPYNEQFF. In nucleotides, the CDR3 is TGTGCCAGTACCGGTGATTCTCCCTACAATGAGCAGTTCTTC. The J gene is TRBJ2-1, the V gene TRBV19; no definite D call. The germline CDR1 and CDR2 sequences are LNHDA and SQIVND (reference sequence). CDR3 length equals 14 residues. The V end lost 7 bases, the J end lost 2 bases, and 12 bases lay between the germline ends.